These 29 T cell receptor beta chains originate from one sample sequenced in a study of identical twins. TCRdb re-called the 5' RACE reads through MiXCR, storing one row per CDR3 protein. The sample has 400,000 to 550,000 distinct CDR3 sequences, around an eighth seen once; the top ten hold about 0.94%. Another study also made use of these data, one on yellow fever vaccine responses in identical twins.

Sequenced sample: CD4+ T cells sorted from blood. The receptors here all came from a woman aged 18-30 years in good health.

The CDR3 here is CASSYDSNQGNNEQFF. CDR3 DNA: TGTGCCAGCAGTTACGACTCCAACCAGGGGAACAATGAGCAGTTCTTC. V gene TRBV6-5 combines with J gene TRBJ2-1; TRBD1 is a possible D gene (6 bases). Germline V gene sequence: CDR1 MNHEY, CDR2 SVGAGI. The CDR3 loop spans 16 amino acids. Trimming shortened V by 2 bases and J by 5 bases, and 16 bases separated the two germline ends.

The sample holds a few counts of this clonotype. The chain combines TRBV20-1 with TRBJ2-5, with 9 bases matching TRBD1. The V and J ends lost 5 bases and 4 bases, in that order; junction bases with no gene match: 5. From germline, CDR1 is DFQATT and CDR2 SNEGSKA (reference sequence). The CDR3 runs 13 residues. The CDR3 region has the DNA TGCAGTGCTCCGGGACAGGGTGGAGAGACCCAGTACTTC. Its protein product is CSAPGQGGETQYF.

The table lists this clonotype with many counts. The chain employs TRBV12-3 or TRBV12-4 and TRBJ2-7; 8 bases align to TRBD2. V dropped 5 bases and J dropped 0; count of bases not matched to a gene: 6. The CDR3 length is 15 residues. The CDR3 nucleotides are TGTGCCAGCAGTCCCCGGGGGGGACTCTCCTACGAGCAGTACTTC. It codes for CASSPRGGLSYEQYF.

The sample holds many counts of this clonotype. The chain is built from TRBV11-2 and TRBJ2-3; D uncertain. Trimming left V 5 bases short and J 5 bases short, with 8 bases between. CDR1 and CDR2 (germline): SGHAT, FQNNGV. This CDR3 comprises 12 residues. CDR3 in DNA: TGTGCCAGCAGCCCAGCTGGAGATACGCAGTATTTT. It yields the protein CASSPAGDTQYF.

V usage is TRBV18 and J usage is TRBJ1-2; TRBD1 might be the D (5 bases). The CDR3 is made up of 16 amino acids. V lost 6 bases and J 3 bases, leaving 20 bases between the germline ends. Germline V gene data show CDR1 as KGHSH and CDR2 as LQKENI. CDR3 in amino acids: CASSTGAGSGDYGYTF. Written as DNA, the CDR3 is TGTGCCAGCTCCACGGGAGCAGGGAGCGGGGACTATGGCTACACCTTC. Using reference TRBV18 and TRBJ1-2 for the parts outside the CDR3, the full variable domain is NAGVMQNPRHLVRRRGQEARLRCSPMKGHSHVYWYRQLPEEGLKFMVYLQKENIIDESGMPKERFSAEFPKEGPSILRIQQVVRGDSAAYFCASSTGAGSGDYGYTFGSGTRLTVV.

V is TRBV5-1 and J is TRBJ2-5; 7 positions agree with TRBD1. This CDR3 spans 15 amino acids. CDR1 is SGHRS, CDR2 YFSETQ, per germline. The V segment lost 7 bases and the J segment 4 bases; nucleotides outside the gene matches: 13. In nucleotides, the CDR3 is TGCGCCAGCGGCCAGGGGGTGTCAGGGCTAGAGACCCAGTACTTC. The encoded protein is CASGQGVSGLETQYF. Looking up the rest from reference TRBV5-1 and TRBJ2-5 gives the full variable domain: KAGVTQTPRYLIKTRGQQVTLSCSPISGHRSVSWYQQTPGQGLQFLFEYFSETQRNKGNFPGRFSGRQFSNSRSEMNVSTLELGDSALYLCASGQGVSGLETQYFGPGTRLLVL.

There are many counts of this clonotype. The chain links TRBV6-1 to TRBJ1-2; 9 bases line up with TRBD1. This CDR3 has 15 residues. CDR1 is MNHNS, CDR2 SASEGT, per germline. V was pared by 6 bases and J by 6 bases, with 11 bases of the junction left unmatched. The CDR3 is CASSPGGGQGNGYTF. CDR3 nucleotide sequence: TGTGCCAGCAGCCCGGGAGGGGGACAGGGAAATGGCTACACCTTC.

This clonotype was observed at least ten times. The rearrangement joins TRBV24-1 to TRBJ2-5, with 9 nucleotides matching TRBD1. CDR3 size: 19 residues. The J segment lost 4 bases and the V segment lost 4 bases, leaving 18 bases of the junction unmatched. Germline CDR1 and CDR2: KGHDR and SFDVKD. The CDR3, as DNA: TGTGCCACCAGTGAGACCGGGACAGGGAGGATCGGGACCCTAGAGACCCAGTACTTC. It is translated as CATSETGTGRIGTLETQYF.

This clonotype was seen at least ten times. The chain combines TRBV7-7 with TRBJ2-3; weak D call: TRBD2 (6 bases). Looked up from germline, CDR1 is SSHAT and CDR2 is FNYEAQ (reference sequence). The CDR3 contains 14 residues. The chain's CDR3 is CATSAGPSTDTQYF. In DNA, the CDR3 is TGTGCTACCTCGGCGGGACCGAGCACAGATACGCAGTATTTT.

This clonotype showed up many times. The chain joins TRBV27 to TRBJ2-3; 7 bases fit TRBD2. Per the germline V gene, CDR1 is MNHEY and CDR2 is SMNVEV (reference sequence). The CDR3 totals 14 residues. The J segment lost 2 bases and the V segment lost 7 bases, leaving 6 bases of the junction unmatched. The CDR3 coding sequence is TGTGCCAGCATACTACTAGCGCCCACAGATACGCAGTATTTT. Its translation: CASILLAPTDTQYF.

This clonotype turned up a few times. The chain carries TRBV7-2 and TRBJ2-3; 9 positions agree with TRBD1. The V segment lost 3 bases and the J segment 4 bases; nucleotides outside the gene matches: 5. The CDR3 length is 15 residues. CDR1 SGHTA and CDR2 FQGNSA come from the germline V gene. CDR3 in DNA: TGTGCCAGCAGCTTCAGGACAGGGGAAGCAGATACGCAGTATTTT. Residues: CASSFRTGEADTQYF.

This clonotype was counted a few times. The rearrangement uses TRBV7-2 and TRBJ2-3; TRBD1 is a possible D gene (5 bases). CDR1 SGHTA and CDR2 FQGNSA come from the germline V gene. V shed 3 bases and J shed 3 bases, with 13 bases lying between them. The length of the CDR3 is 15 residues. This CDR3 reads CASSLGPGRTDTQYF. CDR3 nucleotide sequence: TGTGCCAGCAGCTTGGGGCCGGGTCGAACAGATACGCAGTATTTT.

The table lists this clonotype with a count of one. V usage is TRBV5-1 and J usage is TRBJ2-7, with 7 bases aligning to TRBD2. Germline trimming cut 3 bases from V and 3 bases from J; bases unmatched to any gene: 9. This CDR3 is built from 15 residues. CDR1 and CDR2 (germline): SGHRS, YFSETQ. The CDR3 nucleotides are TGCGCCAGCAGCTCCGCCGGGACTAACCTCTACGAGCAGTACTTC. It yields the protein CASSSAGTNLYEQYF.

This clonotype has a handful of counts. V gene TRBV5-1 combines with J gene TRBJ2-5; perhaps TRBD2 as D (5 bases). This CDR3 spans 14 amino acids. Germline V lookup: CDR1 SGHRS, CDR2 YFSETQ. Deletions cut 1 base from V and 3 bases from J, with 10 bases between. CDR3: CASSLIGGEETQYF. CDR3 DNA: TGCGCCAGCAGCTTGATCGGAGGAGAAGAGACCCAGTACTTC.

This clonotype has only a few counts. This chain joins TRBV4-2 and TRBJ2-5, with D possibly TRBD2 on 6 matching bases. The germline CDR1 and CDR2 sequences are LGHNA and YNFKEQ. The length of the CDR3 is 18 residues. Trimming removed 2 bases from V and 0 bases from J, with 19 bases in between. The CDR3 coding sequence is TGTGCCAGCAGCCAATTCTTTTCAGCCGGGGGACACCAAGAGACCCAGTACTTC. Translating gives CASSQFFSAGGHQETQYF.

This clonotype was seen a handful of times. V gene TRBV24-1 combines with J gene TRBJ2-3, with 8 bases aligning to TRBD2. V was pared by 5 bases and J by 8 bases, with 11 bases of the junction left unmatched. The CDR3 length is 15 residues. CDR1 is KGHDR, CDR2 SFDVKD, per germline. The CDR3: CATSVGRGGLPTQYF. CDR3 sequence (DNA): TGTGCCACCAGTGTGGGCCGGGGGGGCCTCCCTACGCAGTATTTT.

The genes are TRBV10-3 and TRBJ2-7; TRBD1 might be the D (6 bases). This CDR3 contains 15 residues. CDR1 and CDR2 from the germline V gene are ENHRY and SYGVKD. The V and J ends lost 3 bases and 6 bases respectively, with 18 bases between them. Written as DNA, the CDR3 is TGTGCCATCAGTGAAGGGGGACGTACATCTAGCGAGCAGTACTTC. Amino acids: CAISEGGRTSSEQYF.

This clonotype was observed a few times. The rearrangement uses TRBV12-3 or TRBV12-4 and TRBJ1-1; 9 bases are a match to TRBD1. Trimming took 4 bases from V and 4 from J; bases not matched to a gene: 4. This CDR3 comprises 14 residues. In DNA, the CDR3 is TGTGCCAGCAGTTCGACAGGGGGGGTCACTGAAGCTTTCTTT. It is translated as CASSSTGGVTEAFF.

V gene TRBV29-1 combines with J gene TRBJ2-3; D call uncertain. The CDR3 is made up of 15 amino acids. CDR1 is SQVTM, CDR2 ANQGSEA, per germline. Deletions cut 7 bases from V and 0 bases from J, with 17 bases between. CDR3 residues: CSATSYLSSTDTQYF. CDR3 coding DNA: TGCAGCGCCACCTCTTACCTATCTAGCACAGATACGCAGTATTTT.

The table lists this clonotype with a few counts. The chain recombines TRBV7-6 with TRBJ2-3; 11 positions agree with TRBD2. Germline CDR1 is SGHVS and CDR2 is FNYEAQ. This CDR3 comprises 15 residues. V gave up 5 bases and J gave up 6 bases; unmatched junction bases: 7. The CDR3 sequence is CASSVLAGGVDTQYF. CDR3 bases: TGTGCCAGCAGCGTGCTAGCGGGAGGCGTGGATACGCAGTATTTT.

The rearrangement uses TRBV10-3 and TRBJ2-5, with 9 nucleotides matching TRBD2. This CDR3 is built from 18 residues. V lost 5 bases, J lost 2 bases, and 15 bases stayed unmatched. CDR1 is ENHRY, CDR2 SYGVKD, per germline. DNA of the CDR3: TGTGCCATCAGTAGAGGGTCTGGGGTAGCGGGGGAACAAGAGACCCAGTACTTC. Translation: CAISRGSGVAGEQETQYF.

This clonotype occurred a few times. The gene calls are TRBV6-5 and TRBJ2-5; 7 nucleotides match TRBD1. From germline, CDR1 is MNHEY and CDR2 SVGAGI. The junction had 1 base not matched to a gene; V was cut back by 2 bases and J by 1 base. The CDR3 is 14 amino acids. The CDR3 here is CASSYRDSQETQYF. Written as DNA, the CDR3 is TGTGCCAGCAGTTACCGGGACAGCCAAGAGACCCAGTACTTC.

This clonotype was detected only a few times. The chain couples TRBV4-3 to TRBJ2-7; D is perhaps TRBD1 (5 bases). CDR3 size: 12 residues. Trimming stripped 3 bases from V and 7 bases from J, with 10 bases between. Per germline, CDR1 LGHNA and CDR2 YSLEER. The CDR3 is CASSQQGGEQYF. The CDR3 DNA reads as TGCGCCAGCAGCCAGCAGGGTGGAGAGCAGTACTTC.

The DNA of the CDR3 is TGCAGTGCTAGTTACGGGAGCAAGACCGGGGAGCTGTTTTTT. Its protein is CSASYGSKTGELFF. The gene calls are TRBV20-1 and TRBJ2-2; D may be TRBD2 (6 bases). Germline V gives CDR1 DFQATT, CDR2 SNEGSKA (reference sequence). This CDR3 is built from 14 residues. V lost 3 bases and J lost 5, with 13 bases in between.

This sequence joins TRBV6-5 and TRBJ1-4; D is perhaps TRBD1 (5 bases). Germline values: CDR1 MNHEY, CDR2 SVGAGI. V dropped 0 bases and J dropped 2 bases, with 19 bases sitting between them. This CDR3 has 19 amino acids. CDR3 residues: CASSYSIKGRIGTNEKLFF. The DNA of the CDR3 is TGTGCCAGCAGTTACTCGATAAAGGGGCGGATCGGGACTAATGAAAAACTGTTTTTT.

This clonotype was seen a few times. The genes are TRBV20-1 and TRBJ2-3; 7 nucleotides line up with TRBD1. This CDR3 contains 16 residues. Germline trimming cut 0 bases from V and 3 bases from J; bases unmatched to any gene: 9. Per germline, CDR1 DFQATT and CDR2 SNEGSKA (reference sequence). The CDR3 here is CSARDMTGLATDTQYF. DNA of the CDR3: TGCAGTGCTAGAGATATGACAGGGTTGGCGACAGATACGCAGTATTTT.

The V and J genes are TRBV2 and TRBJ2-3; 10 bases match TRBD2. The CDR3 has 11 amino acids. CDR1 is SNHLY, CDR2 FYNNEI, per germline. The CDR3 reads CGTSGSDTQYF. CDR3 in DNA: TGTGGGACTAGCGGATCAGATACGCAGTATTTT.

The chain combines TRBV12-5 with TRBJ1-1; a possible D gene is TRBD1 (6 bases). Trimming removed 6 bases from V and 1 base from J, with 12 bases in between. The CDR3 loop spans 14 amino acids. Germline V gives CDR1 LGHNT, CDR2 FRNRAP. CDR3 bases: TGTGCTAGTGGCCCTGGGACACCGAACACTGAAGCTTTCTTT. Translated: CASGPGTPNTEAFF. Supplemented by reference TRBV12-5 and TRBJ1-1, the full variable domain reads DARVTQTPRHKVTEMGQEVTMRCQPILGHNTVFWYRQTMMQGLELLAYFRNRAPLDDSGMPKDRFSAEMPDATLATLKIQPSEPRDSAVYFCASGPGTPNTEAFFGQGTRLTVV.

There are many counts of this clonotype. This chain links TRBV27 with TRBJ2-7; 10 bases match TRBD2. Germline assignment: CDR1 MNHEY and CDR2 SMNVEV (reference sequence). This CDR3 spans 15 amino acids. V trimming: 5 bases; J trimming: 2 bases; junction bases outside the gene matches: 6. CDR3: CASSLQREGPYEQYF. CDR3 bases: TGTGCCAGCAGTCTTCAGCGGGAGGGCCCCTACGAGCAGTACTTC.